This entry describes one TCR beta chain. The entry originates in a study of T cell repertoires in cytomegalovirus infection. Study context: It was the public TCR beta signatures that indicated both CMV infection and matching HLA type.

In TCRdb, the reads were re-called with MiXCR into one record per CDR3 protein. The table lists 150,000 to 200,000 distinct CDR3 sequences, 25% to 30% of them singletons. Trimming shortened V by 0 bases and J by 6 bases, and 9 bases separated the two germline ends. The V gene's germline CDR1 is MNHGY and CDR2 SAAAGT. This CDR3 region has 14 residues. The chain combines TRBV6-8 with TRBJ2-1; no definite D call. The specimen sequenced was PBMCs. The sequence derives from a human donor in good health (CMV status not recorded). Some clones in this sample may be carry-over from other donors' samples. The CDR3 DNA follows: TGTGCCAGCAGTTACTCGTCTGGGATCAATGAGCAGTTCTTC. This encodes CASSYSSGINEQFF.